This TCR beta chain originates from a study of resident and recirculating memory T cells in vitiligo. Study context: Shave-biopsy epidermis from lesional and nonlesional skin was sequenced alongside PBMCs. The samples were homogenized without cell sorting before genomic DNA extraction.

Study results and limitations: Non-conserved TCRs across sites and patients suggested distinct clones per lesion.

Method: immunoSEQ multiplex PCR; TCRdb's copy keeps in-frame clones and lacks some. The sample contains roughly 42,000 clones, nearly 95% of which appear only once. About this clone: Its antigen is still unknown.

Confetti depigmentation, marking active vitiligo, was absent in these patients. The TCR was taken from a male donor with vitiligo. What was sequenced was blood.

CDR3 loop: CASSKPGDSNQPQHF. DNA for the CDR3: TGTGCCAGCAGCAAACCGGGAGATAGCAATCAGCCCCAGCATTTT. The chain uses TRBV2 and TRBJ1-5; no definite D call. Germline-derived CDR1 and CDR2 are SNHLY and FYNNEI. Trimming took 6 bases from V and 0 from J, leaving 12 bases between them. CDR3 length: 15 amino acids.